This T cell receptor beta chain emerged from a study of spatial heterogeneity in lung cancer. Study observations and caveats: Blood showed ubiquitous tumor TCRs more often at resection than at routine follow-up.

Each molecule of TCR cDNA was tagged with one unique molecular identifier. Via MiXCR, TCRdb re-called the 5' RACE reads, giving one row per CDR3 protein. The repertoire holds 50,000 to 60,000 distinct CDR3 sequences, with around 7% as singletons. As for time point: blood at routine non-recurrence follow-up after resection. In each case, whole RNA from tumor, nontumor lung or frozen PBMC was sequenced unsorted. This clonotype was observed a handful of times. What it binds is not known. V was shortened by 0 bases and J by 7 bases, with 12 bases between the two germline ends. Germline V gives CDR1 DFQATT, CDR2 SNEGSKA (reference sequence). The CDR3 extends over 13 amino acids.

The sequenced sample was PBMCs, obtained at follow-up. This receptor was taken from a female donor with early-stage non-small cell lung cancer. This sequence joins TRBV20-1 and TRBJ1-1, with unresolved D. For the CDR3, the DNA is TGCAGTGCTAGAGATGCCCGCCGGGGTGAAGCTTTCTTT. Translated: CSARDARRGEAFF.